This T cell receptor beta chain was documented in a study of beta chain features in type 1 diabetes. The study, taken as a whole, reports: Sampled from patients, naive, central memory and Treg TCRB repertoires appeared more similar than those sampled from healthy donors. For Type 1 diabetes patients, all four CD4+ subsets carried TCRB CDR3s that were moderately but significantly shorter.

Trimming shortened V by 5 bases and J by 4 bases, and 15 bases separated the two germline ends. Germline V gene sequence: CDR1 SEHNR, CDR2 FQNEAQ (reference sequence). The CDR3 runs 15 residues. The whole isolated RNA underwent reverse transcription, so sequencing captured expressed TCRB transcripts. The table came from immunoSEQ multiplex PCR; TCRdb's copy has only in-frame clones and leaves some out. The table has hundreds of thousands of clones, approximately 30% seen once. This clone turned up a few times. Its antigen is undetermined. The clonotype comes from a man younger than 35 in good health. The sequenced material came from naive CD4+ T cells from blood. This chain joins TRBV7-9 and TRBJ2-1; tentatively, D is TRBD2 (5 bases). The CDR3 loop is CASSNRDGVYNEQFF. DNA for the CDR3: TGTGCCAGCAGCAACAGAGACGGGGTTTACAATGAGCAGTTCTTC. The whole variable domain, remainder taken from reference TRBV7-9 and TRBJ2-1, is DTGVSQNPRHKITKRGQNVTFRCDPISEHNRLYWYRQTLGQGPEFLTYFQNEAQLEKSRLLSDRFSAERPKGSFSTLEIQRTEQGDSAMYLCASSNRDGVYNEQFFGPGTRLTVL.